Listed here are 27 T cell receptor beta chains from one sample, sequenced in a study of PD-1 blockade in classical Hodgkin lymphoma. Sequencing used immunoSEQ multiplex PCR; TCRdb keeps in-frame clones, though not all of them. The table lists about 34,000 clones, 76% of them singletons. Relapses following autologous stem cell transplantation were seen in all patients, with brentuximab vedotin exposure varying. The specimen was peripheral blood mononuclear cells (PBMCs), collected before the second cycle of nivolumab. Source of these receptors: a human donor with classical Hodgkin lymphoma.

The rearrangement uses TRBV5-5 and TRBJ2-3, with D unclear. The V and J ends lost 6 bases and 8 bases respectively, with 16 bases between them. This CDR3 contains 13 residues. Germline loops: CDR1 SGHKS, CDR2 YYEKEE (reference sequence). The CDR3 region has the DNA TGTGCCAGCATTCTTGTTCCCCCCGGTACGCAGTATTTT. It codes for CASILVPPGTQYF.

The rearrangement joins TRBV2 to TRBJ2-1; D may be TRBD1 (6 bases). The germline gives CDR1 SNHLY, CDR2 FYNNEI. Trimming took off 3 bases at V and 1 base at J, with 7 bases between the two ends. This CDR3 contains 14 residues. CDR3: CASSDDRSYNEQFF. CDR3 sequence (DNA): TGTGCCAGCAGTGATGACAGGTCCTACAATGAGCAGTTCTTC.

The J gene is TRBJ2-5, the V gene TRBV9; 9 nucleotides align to TRBD2. This CDR3 region has 14 residues. Losses at the gene ends were 6 bases for V and 5 bases for J; bases not matched to a gene: 8. Germline V gene lookup returns CDR1 SGDLS and CDR2 YYNGEE. CDR3 sequence reads: CASNRGLAKETQYF. The CDR3 region has the DNA TGTGCCAGCAACCGAGGACTAGCGAAGGAGACCCAGTACTTC.

This chain connects TRBV6-1 to TRBJ1-5, with D possibly being TRBD1 (5 bases). The CDR3 runs 14 residues. CDR1 is MNHNS and CDR2 is SASEGT in the germline V gene. V was cut by 7 bases and J by 2 bases, with 12 bases left in between. CDR3 sequence (DNA): TGTGCCAGCATGAACGGGGGGGGCAATCAGCCCCAGCATTTT. Translation: CASMNGGGNQPQHF.

The V and J genes are TRBV7-2 and TRBJ2-3; possibly TRBD2 for D (6 bases). Deletions cut 3 bases from V and 2 bases from J, with 12 bases between. This CDR3 has 15 amino acids. CDR1 and CDR2 from the germline V gene are SGHTA and FQGNSA. The CDR3 bases are TGTGCCAGCAGCTTCACCGGACTAAACACAGATACGCAGTATTTT. Translating gives CASSFTGLNTDTQYF. Drawing the rest from reference TRBV7-2 and TRBJ2-3, the complete variable domain is GAGVSQSPSNKVTEKGKDVELRCDPISGHTALYWYRQSLGQGLEFLIYFQGNSAPDKSGLPSDRFSAERTGGSVSTLTIQRTQQEDSAVYLCASSFTGLNTDTQYFGPGTRLTVL.

This clone has just one count. CDR3 sequence (DNA): TGTGCCAGCAGCGCAGGGACAGGGGGTTTCTCCTACAATGAGCAGTTCTTC. Translated: CASSAGTGGFSYNEQFF. The rearrangement joins TRBV5-5 to TRBJ2-1; 11 bases are a match to TRBD1. With 4 bases clipped from V and 0 bases from J, the junction kept 6 bases outside the gene matches. The CDR3 is made up of 17 amino acids. Germline CDR1 reads SGHKS; CDR2 reads YYEKEE (reference sequence).

The rearrangement uses TRBV5-8 and TRBJ2-7; D is tentatively TRBD1 or TRBD2 (7 bases each). CDR1 is SGHTS, CDR2 YDEGEE, per germline. Deletions cut 2 bases from V and 6 bases from J, with 27 bases between. This CDR3 contains 18 residues. The CDR3 coding sequence is TGTGCCAGCAGCTTCCATAGGGGGCGAACTCTAGCGGAGGCCGAGCAGTACTTC. This codes for CASSFHRGRTLAEAEQYF.

The rearrangement uses TRBV27 and TRBJ1-5; the D is unclear. In germline, CDR1 is MNHEY, CDR2 SMNVEV (reference sequence). The CDR3 contains 14 residues. Trimming left V 6 bases short and J 0 bases short, with 9 bases between. DNA of the CDR3: TGTGCCAGCAGAAAGACCCATAGCAATCAGCCCCAGCATTTT. It translates to CASRKTHSNQPQHF.

V gene TRBV2 combines with J gene TRBJ1-2; tentatively, D is TRBD1 (6 bases). The germline V gene has CDR1 SNHLY and CDR2 FYNNEI. This CDR3 is 14 amino acids long. Trimming shortened V by 5 bases and J by 5 bases, and 15 bases separated the two germline ends. The CDR3, as DNA: TGTGCCAGCAGTCCGGACCAGGGGCGGTATGGCTACACCTTC. It is translated as CASSPDQGRYGYTF.

The rearrangement links TRBV29-1 to TRBJ2-6, with a tentative D call TRBD1 (6 bases). The length of the CDR3 is 14 residues. CDR1 and CDR2 (germline): SQVTM, ANQGSEA. V lost 6 bases and J lost 1, with 10 bases in between. The CDR3 protein is CSVRGGSGANVLTF. DNA for the CDR3: TGCAGCGTCAGAGGGGGTTCTGGGGCCAACGTCCTGACTTTC.

This chain links TRBV6-5 with TRBJ2-7; TRBD1 matches 8 bases. The V segment lost 2 bases and the J segment 4 bases; nucleotides outside the gene matches: 10. This CDR3 is built from 16 residues. Germline CDR1 MNHEY, CDR2 SVGAGI. The chain's CDR3 is CASSYRGTGDLYEQYF. CDR3 in DNA: TGTGCCAGCAGTTACCGGGGGACAGGAGACCTTTACGAGCAGTACTTC.

Here the CDR3 reads CASRSIPDREGEQYF. In DNA, the CDR3 is TGTGCAAGTCGCTCGATCCCGGACAGGGAGGGCGAGCAGTACTTC. The rearrangement joins TRBV12-2 to TRBJ2-7; TRBD1 was called by the table and not checked on the DNA. TRBV12-2 is marked as a pseudogene. CDR3 length: 15 residues.

V and J are TRBV19 and TRBJ1-1; TRBD1 matches 8 bases. The CDR3 spans 13 residues. Per germline, CDR1 LNHDA and CDR2 SQIVND (reference sequence). The J segment lost 2 bases and the V segment lost 7 bases, leaving 3 bases of the junction unmatched. CDR3 DNA: TGTGCCAGTATGGACAGGGTCAACACTGAAGCTTTCTTT. Encoded protein: CASMDRVNTEAFF. Looking up the rest from reference TRBV19 and TRBJ1-1 gives the full variable domain: DGGITQSPKYLFRKEGQNVTLSCEQNLNHDAMYWYRQDPGQGLRLIYYSQIVNDFQKGDIAEGYSVSREKKESFPLTVTSAQKNPTAFYLCASMDRVNTEAFFGQGTRLTVV.

This clone was counted only a few times. The V call is TRBV19, the J call TRBJ1-2; D possibly corresponds to TRBD1 (5 bases). The CDR3 spans 13 residues. Germline lookup yields CDR1 LNHDA and CDR2 SQIVND (reference sequence). V was trimmed by 1 base and J by 8 bases, leaving 11 bases between them. DNA for the CDR3: TGTGCCAGTAGTATAGTTGGGGGGAGCGGCTACACCTTC. Translation gives CASSIVGGSGYTF.

V and J are TRBV10-3 and TRBJ1-1; maybe TRBD1 (5 bases). This CDR3 spans 16 amino acids. In germline, CDR1 is ENHRY, CDR2 SYGVKD. Trimming took 0 bases from V and 1 from J, leaving 12 bases between them. The CDR3 DNA is TGTGCCATCAGTGAGTCCCTGACAGCTTCGAACACTGAAGCTTTCTTT. As protein: CAISESLTASNTEAFF.

The chain has TRBV19 and TRBJ2-7; perhaps TRBD1 as D (6 bases). Trimming removed 5 bases at V and 0 bases at J, with 11 bases between. The germline CDR1 and CDR2 sequences are LNHDA and SQIVND (reference sequence). This CDR3 region has 14 residues. CDR3 residues: CASSEQGSSYEQYF. CDR3 sequence (DNA): TGTGCCAGTAGTGAACAGGGTAGCTCCTACGAGCAGTACTTC. The variable domain in full, with the rest retrieved from reference TRBV19 and TRBJ2-7, is DGGITQSPKYLFRKEGQNVTLSCEQNLNHDAMYWYRQDPGQGLRLIYYSQIVNDFQKGDIAEGYSVSREKKESFPLTVTSAQKNPTAFYLCASSEQGSSYEQYFGPGTRLTVT.

This clone has only a few counts. V and J are TRBV2 and TRBJ2-5; 8 positions match TRBD1. Trimming at V came to 8 bases and at J to 0 bases, leaving 17 bases not matched to a gene. Germline V gene data show CDR1 as SNHLY and CDR2 as FYNNEI. The CDR3 runs 18 residues. The DNA of the CDR3 is TGTGCCAGCCTATCAGGGGGCAGCGGAATAGGATACCAAGAGACCCAGTACTTC. Its protein product is CASLSGGSGIGYQETQYF.

The rearrangement uses TRBV2 and TRBJ2-3, with D tentatively TRBD1 (6 bases). The V end lost 4 bases, the J end lost 0 bases, and 17 bases lay between the germline ends. This CDR3 has 17 residues. Germline V lookup: CDR1 SNHLY, CDR2 FYNNEI. CDR3 DNA sequence: TGTGCCAGCAGTGGCCTACTGACAGGTCGTAGCACAGATACGCAGTATTTT. As protein: CASSGLLTGRSTDTQYF. The whole variable domain, remainder taken from reference TRBV2 and TRBJ2-3, is EPEVTQTPSHQVTQMGQEVILRCVPISNHLYFYWYRQILGQKVEFLVSFYNNEISEKSEIFDDQFSVERPDGSNFTLKIRSTKLEDSAMYFCASSGLLTGRSTDTQYFGPGTRLTVL.

As concerns this clone: The CDR3 ends on some other residue instead of the conserved phenylalanine or tryptophan, so this is likely a read error. This chain links TRBV25-1 with TRBJ1-5; unclear D gene. The length of the CDR3 is 13 residues. CDR1 MGHDK and CDR2 SYGVNS come from the germline V gene. Trimming took 10 bases from V and 4 from J, leaving 14 bases between them. CDR3: CATGRTGNQPQHL. The CDR3 coding sequence is TGTGCCACTGGGAGGACGGGGAATCAGCCCCAGCATCTT.

V usage is TRBV7-9 and J usage is TRBJ1-1, with D perhaps TRBD1 (5 bases). Germline V gives CDR1 SEHNR, CDR2 FQNEAQ (reference sequence). Trimming shortened V by 1 base and J by 2 bases, and 17 bases separated the two germline ends. This CDR3 spans 17 amino acids. The CDR3 DNA reads as TGTGCCAGCAGCTTAGTCCGGGACCTCGGCCTAAACACTGAAGCTTTCTTT. Translating gives CASSLVRDLGLNTEAFF.

The chain recombines TRBV7-8 with TRBJ1-3; D not resolved. The CDR3 totals 16 residues. Germline CDR1 reads SGHVS; CDR2 reads FQNEAQ. Trimming removed 5 bases at V and 2 bases at J, with 16 bases between. The CDR3 nucleotides are TGTGCCAGCAGCACACGACAAAGGGAAGCTGGAAACACCATATATTTT. Translated: CASSTRQREAGNTIYF.

The V gene is TRBV4-1, the J gene TRBJ2-5; 8 bases align to TRBD1. This CDR3 is 15 amino acids long. V trimming: 1 base; J trimming: 1 base; junction bases outside the gene matches: 2. Germline lookup yields CDR1 MGHRA and CDR2 YSYEKL. As DNA, the CDR3 is TGCGCCAGCAGCCAAGTCGGACAGGGCCAAGAGACCCAGTACTTC. It is translated as CASSQVGQGQETQYF.

A few counts support this clone. The chain uses TRBV6-5 and TRBJ2-5; TRBD2 matches 8 bases. This CDR3 has 15 amino acids. CDR1 is MNHEY, CDR2 SVGAGI, per germline. Trimming took 2 bases from V and 7 from J; bases not matched to a gene: 9. The CDR3 here is CASSYPRGGGGTQYF. CDR3 DNA: TGTGCCAGCAGTTACCCCCGGGGGGGCGGGGGGACCCAGTACTTC.

This clone appeared a single time. The chain joins TRBV19 to TRBJ2-3, with 12 bases matching TRBD2. This CDR3 has 15 residues. V lost 3 bases and J lost 3; bases outside the gene matches: 1. Germline V lookup: CDR1 LNHDA, CDR2 SQIVND (reference sequence). CDR3 coding DNA: TGTGCCAGTAGTATTGGACTAGCGGGGACAGATACGCAGTATTTT. Encoded protein: CASSIGLAGTDTQYF.

V usage is TRBV6-1 and J usage is TRBJ1-2, with D unresolved. Germline CDR1 and CDR2: MNHNS and SASEGT. V was pared by 6 bases and J by 4 bases, with 9 bases between. This CDR3 is 12 amino acids long. The CDR3 region has the DNA TGTGCCAGCAGGCAAACCAGCTATGGCTACACCTTC. Amino acids: CASRQTSYGYTF.

This sequence joins TRBV14 and TRBJ2-7; no reliable D call. Germline assignment: CDR1 SGHDN and CDR2 FVKESK. The CDR3 loop spans 15 amino acids. V lost 0 bases to trimming and J lost 1 base, with 10 bases between them. The CDR3 is CASSQDLARSYEQYF. The CDR3 nucleotides read TGTGCCAGCAGCCAAGATCTTGCCAGATCCTACGAGCAGTACTTC.

This CDR3 is CASSPLTGEGEKLFF. The CDR3, as DNA: TGTGCCAGCTCACCGTTGACAGGGGAGGGTGAAAAACTGTTTTTT. This chain connects TRBV18 to TRBJ1-4, with 8 bases fitting TRBD1. The germline gives CDR1 KGHSH, CDR2 LQKENI. CDR3 size: 15 residues. With 3 bases clipped from V and 7 bases from J, the junction kept 7 bases outside the gene matches.